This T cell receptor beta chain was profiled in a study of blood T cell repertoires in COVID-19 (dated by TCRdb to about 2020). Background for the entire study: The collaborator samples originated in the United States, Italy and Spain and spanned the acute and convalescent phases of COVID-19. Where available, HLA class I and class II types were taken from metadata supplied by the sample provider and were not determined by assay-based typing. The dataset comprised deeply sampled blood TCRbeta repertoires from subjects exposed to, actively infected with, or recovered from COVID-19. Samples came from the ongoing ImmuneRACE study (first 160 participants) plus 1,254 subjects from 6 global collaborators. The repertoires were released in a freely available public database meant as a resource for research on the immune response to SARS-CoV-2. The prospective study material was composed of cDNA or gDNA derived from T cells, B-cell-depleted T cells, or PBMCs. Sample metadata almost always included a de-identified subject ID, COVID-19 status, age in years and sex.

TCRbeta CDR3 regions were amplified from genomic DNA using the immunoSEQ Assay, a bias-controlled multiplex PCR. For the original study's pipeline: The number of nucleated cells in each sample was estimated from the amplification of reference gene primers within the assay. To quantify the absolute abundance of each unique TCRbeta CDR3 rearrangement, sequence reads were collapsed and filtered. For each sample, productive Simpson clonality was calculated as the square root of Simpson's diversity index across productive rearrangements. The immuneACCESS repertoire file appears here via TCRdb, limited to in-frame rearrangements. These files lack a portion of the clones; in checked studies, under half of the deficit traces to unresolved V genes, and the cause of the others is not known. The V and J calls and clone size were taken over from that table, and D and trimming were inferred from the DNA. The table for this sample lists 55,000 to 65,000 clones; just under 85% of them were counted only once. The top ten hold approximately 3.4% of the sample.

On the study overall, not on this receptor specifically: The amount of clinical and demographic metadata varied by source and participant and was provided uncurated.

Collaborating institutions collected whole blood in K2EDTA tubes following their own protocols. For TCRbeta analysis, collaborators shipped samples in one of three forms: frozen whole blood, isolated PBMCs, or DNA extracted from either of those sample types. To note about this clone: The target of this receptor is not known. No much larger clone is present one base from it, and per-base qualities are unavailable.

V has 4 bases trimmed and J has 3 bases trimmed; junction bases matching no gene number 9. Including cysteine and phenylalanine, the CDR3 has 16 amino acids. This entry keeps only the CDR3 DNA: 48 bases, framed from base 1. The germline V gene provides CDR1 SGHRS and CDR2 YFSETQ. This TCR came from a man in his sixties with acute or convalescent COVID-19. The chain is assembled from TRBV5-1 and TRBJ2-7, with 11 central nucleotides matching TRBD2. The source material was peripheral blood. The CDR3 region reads CASSRGPSGGFYEQYF. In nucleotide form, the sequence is TGCGCCAGCAGCCGGGGCCCTAGCGGGGGGTTCTACGAGCAGTACTTC.